These 6 T cell receptor beta chains share one sample of origin, sequenced in a study of post-analysis software for immune sequencing data (dated by TCRdb to the mid-2010s). Broader findings and caveats from the paper: Significantly higher frequencies in patients than in controls were found for several TRBV segments, including TRBV5-6, TRBV5-1 and TRBV20-1.

Library preparation employed PCR. This sample was sequenced with an Illumina HiSeq 2500. Unique molecular identifiers were incorporated into TCR beta cDNA libraries to reduce PCR and sequencing biases. TCRdb passed the public sequencing reads through fastp at Q25 and MiXCR, retaining productive beta sequences. Every entry covers one CDR3 protein and lists the most common genes and DNA from its rows. This sample is represented by about 820,000 distinct CDR3 sequences; approximately 50% of them were singletons. The ten biggest clones cover around 4.5% of the sample. Their specific antigens are unknown. The sample comprised blood. All receptors derive from a girl aged 10 to 17 with multiple sclerosis.

A remark on this clonotype: Sequence at one end of the junction differs from germline and may be a read error. CDR3 sequence: CASSNSLWDTQYF. DNA for the CDR3: TGTGCTAGCAGTAATTCTCTGTGGGATACGCAGTATTTT. V is TRBV7-7 and J is TRBJ2-3; D is undetermined. In germline, CDR1 is SSHAT, CDR2 FNYEAQ (reference sequence). The CDR3 sequence is 13 residues long.

The CDR3 nucleotides read TGCGCCAGCGTCCCAGGGGCCCTCCGCAATGAGCAGTTCTTC. This encodes CASVPGALRNEQFF. V and J are TRBV5-1 and TRBJ2-1, with a weak D call TRBD1 (6 bases). Between the trimmed V and J ends, which lost 7 bases and 6 bases, there was a span of 17 bases. CDR1 is SGHRS, CDR2 YFSETQ, per germline. The CDR3 contains 14 residues.

V gene TRBV7-8 combines with J gene TRBJ2-1; the D gene is possibly TRBD2 (6 bases). This CDR3 has 16 amino acids. Trimming shortened V by 4 bases and J by 8 bases, and 21 bases separated the two germline ends. Looked up from germline, CDR1 is SGHVS and CDR2 is FQNEAQ. Here the CDR3 DNA reads TGTGCCAGCAGCTACAAAAGGGGACCCTGGGGGGATGAGCAGTTCTTC. Translated: CASSYKRGPWGDEQFF.

The V and J genes are TRBV5-5 and TRBJ2-5; 11 bases agree with TRBD2. The V gene's germline CDR1 is SGHKS and CDR2 YYEKEE (reference sequence). This CDR3 has 19 residues. V was clipped by 3 bases and J by 3 bases; unmatched bases: 16. The CDR3 spells CASSSTRLAGRPLEETQYF. CDR3 nucleotides: TGTGCCAGCAGCTCAACCCGACTAGCGGGAAGGCCGCTTGAAGAGACCCAGTACTTC.

The J gene is TRBJ2-4, the V gene TRBV6-1; 9 bases fit TRBD1. Germline V gene data show CDR1 as MNHNS and CDR2 as SASEGT. The CDR3 loop spans 14 amino acids. V lost 3 bases and J lost 13; bases outside the gene matches: 10. The CDR3 region has the DNA TGTGCCAGCAGTGACTACAGGGGGCTGAATGAGCAGTACTTC. This encodes CASSDYRGLNEQYF.

This chain joins TRBV20-1 and TRBJ2-1; tentative D call: TRBD1 (6 bases). Germline values: CDR1 DFQATT, CDR2 SNEGSKA (reference sequence). There are 14 residues in the CDR3. Trimming removed 0 bases at V and 7 bases at J, with 13 bases between. The CDR3 nucleotides are TGCAGTGCTAGAGATCAGGGGATTAGGAATGAGCAGTTCTTC. Protein product: CSARDQGIRNEQFF.